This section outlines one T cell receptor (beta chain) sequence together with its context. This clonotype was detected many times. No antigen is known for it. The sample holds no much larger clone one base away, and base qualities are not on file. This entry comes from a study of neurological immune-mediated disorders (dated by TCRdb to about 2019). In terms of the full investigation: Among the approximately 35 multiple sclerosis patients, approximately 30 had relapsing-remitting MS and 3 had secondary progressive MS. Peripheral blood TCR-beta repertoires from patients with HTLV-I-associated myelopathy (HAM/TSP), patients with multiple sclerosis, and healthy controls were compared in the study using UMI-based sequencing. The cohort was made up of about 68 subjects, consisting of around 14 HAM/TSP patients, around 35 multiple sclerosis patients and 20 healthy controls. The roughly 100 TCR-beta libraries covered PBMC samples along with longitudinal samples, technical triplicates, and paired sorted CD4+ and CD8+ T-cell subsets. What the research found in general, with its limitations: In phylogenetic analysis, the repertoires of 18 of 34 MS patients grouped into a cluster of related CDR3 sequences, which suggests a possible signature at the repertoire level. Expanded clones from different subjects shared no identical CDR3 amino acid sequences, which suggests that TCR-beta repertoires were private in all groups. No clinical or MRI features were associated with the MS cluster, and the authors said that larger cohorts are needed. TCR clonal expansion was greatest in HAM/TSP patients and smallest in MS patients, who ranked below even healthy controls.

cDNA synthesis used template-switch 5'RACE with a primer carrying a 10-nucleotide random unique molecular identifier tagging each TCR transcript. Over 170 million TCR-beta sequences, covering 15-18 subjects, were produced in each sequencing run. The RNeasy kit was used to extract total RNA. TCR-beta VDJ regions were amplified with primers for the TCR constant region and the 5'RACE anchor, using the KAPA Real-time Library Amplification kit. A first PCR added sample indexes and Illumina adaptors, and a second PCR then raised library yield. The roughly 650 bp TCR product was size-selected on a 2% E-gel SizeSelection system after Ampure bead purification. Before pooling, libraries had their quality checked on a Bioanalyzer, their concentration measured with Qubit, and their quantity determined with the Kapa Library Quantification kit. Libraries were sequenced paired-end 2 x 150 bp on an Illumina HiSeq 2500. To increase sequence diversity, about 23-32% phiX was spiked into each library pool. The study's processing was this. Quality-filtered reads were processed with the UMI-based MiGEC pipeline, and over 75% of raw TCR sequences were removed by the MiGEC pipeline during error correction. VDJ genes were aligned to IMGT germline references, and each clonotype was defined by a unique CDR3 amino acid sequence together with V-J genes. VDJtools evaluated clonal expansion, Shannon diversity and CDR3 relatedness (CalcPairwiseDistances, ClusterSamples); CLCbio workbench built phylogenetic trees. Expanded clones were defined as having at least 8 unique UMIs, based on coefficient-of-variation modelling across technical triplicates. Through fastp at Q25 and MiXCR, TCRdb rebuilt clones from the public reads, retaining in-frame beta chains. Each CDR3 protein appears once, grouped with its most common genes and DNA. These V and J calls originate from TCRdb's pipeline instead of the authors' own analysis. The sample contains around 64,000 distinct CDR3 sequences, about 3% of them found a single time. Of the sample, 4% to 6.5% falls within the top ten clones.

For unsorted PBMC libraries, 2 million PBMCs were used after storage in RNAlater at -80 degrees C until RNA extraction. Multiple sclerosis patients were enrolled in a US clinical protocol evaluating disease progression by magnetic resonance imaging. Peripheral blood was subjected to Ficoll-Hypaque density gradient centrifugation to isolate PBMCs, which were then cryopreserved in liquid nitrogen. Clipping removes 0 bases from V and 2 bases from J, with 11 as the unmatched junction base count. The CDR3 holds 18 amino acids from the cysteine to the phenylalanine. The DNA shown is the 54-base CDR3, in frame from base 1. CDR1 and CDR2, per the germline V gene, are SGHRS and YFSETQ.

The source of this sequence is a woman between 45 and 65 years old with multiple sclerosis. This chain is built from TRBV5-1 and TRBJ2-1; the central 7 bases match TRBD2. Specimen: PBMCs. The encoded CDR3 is CASSLAIGGRGPYNEQFF. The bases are TGCGCCAGCAGCTTGGCCATCGGCGGGAGAGGGCCCTACAATGAGCAGTTCTTC.